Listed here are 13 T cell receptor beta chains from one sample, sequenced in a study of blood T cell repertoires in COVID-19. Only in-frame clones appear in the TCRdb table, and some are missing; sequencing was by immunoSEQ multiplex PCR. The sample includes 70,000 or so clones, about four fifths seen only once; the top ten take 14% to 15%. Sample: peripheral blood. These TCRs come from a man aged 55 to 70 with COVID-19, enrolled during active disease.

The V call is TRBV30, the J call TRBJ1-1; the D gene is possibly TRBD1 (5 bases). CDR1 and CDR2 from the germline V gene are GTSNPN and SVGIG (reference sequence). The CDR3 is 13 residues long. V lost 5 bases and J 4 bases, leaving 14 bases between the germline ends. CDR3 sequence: CAWGRGGTTEAFF. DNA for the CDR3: TGTGCCTGGGGAAGGGGCGGGACCACTGAAGCTTTCTTT.

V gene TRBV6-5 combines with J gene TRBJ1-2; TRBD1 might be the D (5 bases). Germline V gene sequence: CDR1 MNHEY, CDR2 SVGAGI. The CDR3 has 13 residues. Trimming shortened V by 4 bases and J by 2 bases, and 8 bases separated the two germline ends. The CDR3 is CASSFDRNYGYTF. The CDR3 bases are TGTGCCAGCAGTTTTGACAGAAACTATGGCTACACCTTC.

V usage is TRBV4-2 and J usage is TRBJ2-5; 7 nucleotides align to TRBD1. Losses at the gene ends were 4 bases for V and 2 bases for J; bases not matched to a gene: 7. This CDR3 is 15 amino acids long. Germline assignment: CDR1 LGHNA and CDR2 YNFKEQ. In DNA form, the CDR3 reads TGTGCCAGCAGCCTGAACAGGGGTTTTCAAGAGACCCAGTACTTC. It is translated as CASSLNRGFQETQYF.

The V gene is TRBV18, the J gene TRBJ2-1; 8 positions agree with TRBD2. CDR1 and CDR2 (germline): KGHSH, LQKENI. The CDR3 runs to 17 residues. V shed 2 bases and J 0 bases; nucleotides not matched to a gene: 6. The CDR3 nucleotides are TGTGCCAGCTCACCAGTCAAAACTAGCGGCTCCTACAATGAGCAGTTCTTC. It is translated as CASSPVKTSGSYNEQFF.

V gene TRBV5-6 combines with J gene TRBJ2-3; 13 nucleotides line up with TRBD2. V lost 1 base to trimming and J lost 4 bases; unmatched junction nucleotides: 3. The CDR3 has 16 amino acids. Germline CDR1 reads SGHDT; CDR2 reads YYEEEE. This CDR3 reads CASSLKGTSGADTQYF. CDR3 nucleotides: TGTGCCAGCAGCTTGAAGGGGACTAGCGGGGCAGATACGCAGTATTTT.

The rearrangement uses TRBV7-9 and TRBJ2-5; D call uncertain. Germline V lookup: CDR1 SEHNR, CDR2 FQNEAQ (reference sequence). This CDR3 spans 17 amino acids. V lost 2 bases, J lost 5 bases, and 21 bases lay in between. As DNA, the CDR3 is TGTGCCAGCAGCTTACCCTCGTTACAAGTCATGTCGGAGACCCAGTACTTC. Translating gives CASSLPSLQVMSETQYF.

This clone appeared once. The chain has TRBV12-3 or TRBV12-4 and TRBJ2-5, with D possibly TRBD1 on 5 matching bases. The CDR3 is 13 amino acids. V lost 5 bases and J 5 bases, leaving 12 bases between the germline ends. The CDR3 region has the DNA TGTGCCAGCAGTCCCCGGTCAGGGGAGACCCAGTACTTC. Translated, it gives CASSPRSGETQYF.

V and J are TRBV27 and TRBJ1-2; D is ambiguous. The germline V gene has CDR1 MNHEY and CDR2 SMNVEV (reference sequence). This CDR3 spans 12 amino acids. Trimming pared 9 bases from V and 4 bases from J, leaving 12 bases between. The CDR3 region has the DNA TGTGCCAGTGACACCCTTGGCTATGGCTACACCTTC. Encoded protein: CASDTLGYGYTF.

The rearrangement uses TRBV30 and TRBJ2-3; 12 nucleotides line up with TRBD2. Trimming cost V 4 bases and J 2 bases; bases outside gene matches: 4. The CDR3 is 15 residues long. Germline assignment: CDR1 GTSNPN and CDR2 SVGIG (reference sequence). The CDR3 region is CAWKRLAGATDTQYF. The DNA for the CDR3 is TGTGCCTGGAAAAGACTAGCGGGAGCCACAGATACGCAGTATTTT.

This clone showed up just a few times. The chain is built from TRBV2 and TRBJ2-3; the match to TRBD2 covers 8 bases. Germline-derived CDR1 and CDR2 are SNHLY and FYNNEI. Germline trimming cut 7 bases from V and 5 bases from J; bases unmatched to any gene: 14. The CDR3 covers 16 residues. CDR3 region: CASNHNSGEPGDTQYF. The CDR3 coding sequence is TGTGCCAGCAACCATAATAGCGGGGAGCCTGGAGATACGCAGTATTTT.

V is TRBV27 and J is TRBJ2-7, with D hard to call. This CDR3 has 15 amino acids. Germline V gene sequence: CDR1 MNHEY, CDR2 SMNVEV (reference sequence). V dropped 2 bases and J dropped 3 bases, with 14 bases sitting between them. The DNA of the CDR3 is TGTGCCAGCAGTTTAATTTGGTCAGGTCGCTACGAGCAGTACTTC. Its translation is CASSLIWSGRYEQYF.

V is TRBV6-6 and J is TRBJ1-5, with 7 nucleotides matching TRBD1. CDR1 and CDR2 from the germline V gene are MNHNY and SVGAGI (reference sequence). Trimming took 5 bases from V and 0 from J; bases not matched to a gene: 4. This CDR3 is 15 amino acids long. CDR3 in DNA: TGTGCCAGCAGTAATCGACAGGGTAGCAATCAGCCCCAGCATTTT. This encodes CASSNRQGSNQPQHF.

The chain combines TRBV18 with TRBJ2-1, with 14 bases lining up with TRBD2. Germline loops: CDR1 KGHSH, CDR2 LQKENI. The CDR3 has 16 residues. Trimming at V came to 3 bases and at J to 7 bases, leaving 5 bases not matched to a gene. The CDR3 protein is CASSPTGTSGSNEQFF. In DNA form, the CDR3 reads TGTGCCAGCTCACCCACCGGGACTAGCGGGAGTAATGAGCAGTTCTTC.